This T cell receptor (beta chain) was recorded in a study of cytomegalovirus exposure and HLA in healthy donors. Both 60 Vbeta primers and 13 Jbeta primers went into the PCR. Assay used: immunoSEQ multiplex PCR; TCRdb lists only in-frame clones, some missing. Among around 150,000 clones listed, 55% to 80% were seen once. Donors showed nominal health when sampled, although they likely had unrecorded immune exposures. The receptor comes from a human donor in good health. The sequencing sample was made of PBMCs.

The DNA of the CDR3 is TGTGCCAGCAGCGCGGGAGTCTACAATGAGCAGTTCTTC. It is translated as CASSAGVYNEQFF. This rearrangement joins TRBV7-8 to TRBJ2-1, with 7 bases matching TRBD2. Germline CDR1 is SGHVS and CDR2 is FQNEAQ. This CDR3 spans 13 amino acids. The ends lost 5 bases at V and 3 bases at J; junction bases unmatched: 1.